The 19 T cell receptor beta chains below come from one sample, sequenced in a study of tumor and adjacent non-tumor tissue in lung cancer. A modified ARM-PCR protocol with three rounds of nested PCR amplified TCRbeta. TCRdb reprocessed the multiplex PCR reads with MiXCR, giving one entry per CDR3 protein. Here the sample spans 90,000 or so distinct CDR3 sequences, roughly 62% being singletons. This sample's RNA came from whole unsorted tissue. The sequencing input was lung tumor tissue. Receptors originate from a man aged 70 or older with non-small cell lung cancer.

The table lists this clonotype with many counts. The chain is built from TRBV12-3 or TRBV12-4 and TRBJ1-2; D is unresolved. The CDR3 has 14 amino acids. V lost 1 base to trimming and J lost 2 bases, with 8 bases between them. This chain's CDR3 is CASSLVAGNYGYTF. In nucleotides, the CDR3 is TGTGCCAGCAGTTTAGTTGCAGGCAACTATGGCTACACCTTC.

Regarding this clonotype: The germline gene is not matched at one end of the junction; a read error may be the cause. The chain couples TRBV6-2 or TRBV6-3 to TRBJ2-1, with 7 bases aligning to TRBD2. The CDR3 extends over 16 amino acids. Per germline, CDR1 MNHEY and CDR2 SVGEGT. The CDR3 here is CTSSYPRGDSYDEQFF. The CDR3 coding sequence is TGTACCAGCAGTTACCCTCGGGGGGACTCCTACGATGAGCAGTTCTTC.

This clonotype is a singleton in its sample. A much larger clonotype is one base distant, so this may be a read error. The CDR3, as DNA: TGCAGTGCTAGCGAAATCGGCAACGAGCGGTACTTC. Protein sequence: CSASEIGNERYF. The chain is built from TRBV20-1 and TRBJ2-7; D not resolved. The CDR3 runs 12 residues. The germline V gene encodes CDR1 DFQATT and CDR2 SNEGSKA (reference sequence).

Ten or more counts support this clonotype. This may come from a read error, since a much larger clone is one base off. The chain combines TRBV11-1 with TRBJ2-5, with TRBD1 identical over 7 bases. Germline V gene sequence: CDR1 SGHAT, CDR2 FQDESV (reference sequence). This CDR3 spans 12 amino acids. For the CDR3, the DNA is TGTGCCAGCAGCCCAGGGGGAGAGGCCCAGTACTTC. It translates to CASSPGGEAQYF. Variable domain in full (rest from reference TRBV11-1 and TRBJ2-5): EAEVAQSPRYKITEKSQAVAFWCDPISGHATLYWYRQILGQGPELLVQFQDESVVDDSQLPKDRFSAERLKGVDSTLKIQPAELGDSAMYLCASSPGGEAQYFGPGTRLLVL.

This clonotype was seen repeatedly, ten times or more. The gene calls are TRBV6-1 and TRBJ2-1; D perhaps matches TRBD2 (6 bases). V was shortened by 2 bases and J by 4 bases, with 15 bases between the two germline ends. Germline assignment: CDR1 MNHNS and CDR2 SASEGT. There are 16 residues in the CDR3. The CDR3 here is CASSELAGLRYNEQFF. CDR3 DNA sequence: TGTGCCAGCAGTGAACTCGCGGGACTGCGTTACAATGAGCAGTTCTTC.

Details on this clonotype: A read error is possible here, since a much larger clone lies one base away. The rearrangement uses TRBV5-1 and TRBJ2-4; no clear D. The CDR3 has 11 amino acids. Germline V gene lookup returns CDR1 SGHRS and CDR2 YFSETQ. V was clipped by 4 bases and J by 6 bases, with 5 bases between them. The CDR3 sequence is CASSGGNIQYF. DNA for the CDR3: TGCGCCAGCAGCGGCGGAAACATTCAGTACTTC.

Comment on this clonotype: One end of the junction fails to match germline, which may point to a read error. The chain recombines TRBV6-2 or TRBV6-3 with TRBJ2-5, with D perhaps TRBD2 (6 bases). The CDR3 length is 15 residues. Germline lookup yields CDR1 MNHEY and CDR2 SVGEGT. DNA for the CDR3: TGTGCCAGTAGTTACGGGGACCGGGGGAAAGAGACCCACTACTTC. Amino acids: CASSYGDRGKETHYF.

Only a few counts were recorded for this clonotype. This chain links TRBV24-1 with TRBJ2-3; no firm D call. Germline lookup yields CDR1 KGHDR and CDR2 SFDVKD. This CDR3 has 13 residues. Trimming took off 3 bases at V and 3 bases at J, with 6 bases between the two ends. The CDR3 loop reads CATSDRWTDTQYF. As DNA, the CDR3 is TGTGCCACCAGTGATAGGTGGACAGATACGCAGTATTTT.

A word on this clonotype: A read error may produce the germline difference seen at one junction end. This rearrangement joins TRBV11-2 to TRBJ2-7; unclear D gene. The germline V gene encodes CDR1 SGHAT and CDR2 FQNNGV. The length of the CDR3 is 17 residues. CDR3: CASSLDLVRRGSYGQYF. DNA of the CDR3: TGTGCCAGCAGCTTAGACTTGGTTCGTCGAGGCTCCTACGGGCAGTACTTC.

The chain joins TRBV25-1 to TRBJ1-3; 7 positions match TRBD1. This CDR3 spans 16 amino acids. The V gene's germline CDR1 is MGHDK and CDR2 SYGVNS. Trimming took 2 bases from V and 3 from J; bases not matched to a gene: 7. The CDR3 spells CASSEIRGARGNTIYF. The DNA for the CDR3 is TGTGCCAGCAGTGAAATCAGGGGGGCTCGTGGAAACACCATATATTTT.

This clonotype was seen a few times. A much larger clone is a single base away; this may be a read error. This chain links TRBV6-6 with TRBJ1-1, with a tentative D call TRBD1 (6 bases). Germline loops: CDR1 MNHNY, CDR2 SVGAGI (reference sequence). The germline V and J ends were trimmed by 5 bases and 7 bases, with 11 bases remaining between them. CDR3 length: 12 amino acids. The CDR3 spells CASSPGAIEAFF. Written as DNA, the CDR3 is TGTGCCAGCAGTCCAGGGGCAATTGAAGCTTTCTTT.

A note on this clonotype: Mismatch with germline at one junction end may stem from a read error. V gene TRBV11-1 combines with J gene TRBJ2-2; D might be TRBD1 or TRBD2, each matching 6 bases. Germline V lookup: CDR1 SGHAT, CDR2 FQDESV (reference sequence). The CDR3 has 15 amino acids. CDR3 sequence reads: CASSPGDAGGGVLSF. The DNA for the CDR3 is TGTGCCAGCAGCCCGGGGGATGCCGGGGGCGGGGTGCTGTCTTTT.

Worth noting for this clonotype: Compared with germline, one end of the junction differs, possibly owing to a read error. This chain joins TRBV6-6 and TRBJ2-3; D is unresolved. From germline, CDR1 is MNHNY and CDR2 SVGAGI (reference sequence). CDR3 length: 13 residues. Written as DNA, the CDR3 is TGTGCCACCAGTTTCCCGATCGGAGATACGCAGTATTTT. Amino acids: CATSFPIGDTQYF.

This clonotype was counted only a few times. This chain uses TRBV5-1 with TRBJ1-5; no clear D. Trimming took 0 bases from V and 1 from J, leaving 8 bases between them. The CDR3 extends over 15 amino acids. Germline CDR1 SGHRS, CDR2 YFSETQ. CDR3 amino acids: CASSLDGESNQPQHF. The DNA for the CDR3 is TGCGCCAGCAGCTTGGACGGGGAGAGCAATCAGCCCCAGCATTTT.

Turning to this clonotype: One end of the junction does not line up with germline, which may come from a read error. The CDR3 region has the DNA TGTGCCAGCAGTCAAGGCGGAGGAGGGGGCCTCAATCAGTCCCAGCATTTT. Translation: CASSQGGGGGLNQSQHF. The chain joins TRBV4-2 to TRBJ1-5, with 7 bases that match TRBD1. This CDR3 is built from 17 residues. Germline lookup yields CDR1 LGHNA and CDR2 YNFKEQ.

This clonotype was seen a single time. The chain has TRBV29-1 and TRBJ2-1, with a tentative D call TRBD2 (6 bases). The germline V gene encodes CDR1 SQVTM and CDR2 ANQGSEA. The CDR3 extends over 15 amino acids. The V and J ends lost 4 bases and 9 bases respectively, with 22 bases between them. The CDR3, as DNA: TGCAGCGTTGGAACTTTGACTATCGGGAGTGGTGAGCAGTTCTTC. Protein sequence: CSVGTLTIGSGEQFF.

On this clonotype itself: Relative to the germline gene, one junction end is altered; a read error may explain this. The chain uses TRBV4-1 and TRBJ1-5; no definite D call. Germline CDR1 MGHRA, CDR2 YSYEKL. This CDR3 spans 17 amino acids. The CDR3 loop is CAISQDLGFYSDQPQHF. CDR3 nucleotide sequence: TGCGCCATCAGCCAAGATCTAGGTTTCTATAGCGATCAGCCCCAGCATTTT.

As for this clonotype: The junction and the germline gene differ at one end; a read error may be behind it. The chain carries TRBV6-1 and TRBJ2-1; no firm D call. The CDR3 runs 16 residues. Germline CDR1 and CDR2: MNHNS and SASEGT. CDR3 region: CASSDRTANSCNEQFF. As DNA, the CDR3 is TGTGCCAGCAGTGACAGGACCGCGAATTCCTGCAATGAGCAGTTCTTC.

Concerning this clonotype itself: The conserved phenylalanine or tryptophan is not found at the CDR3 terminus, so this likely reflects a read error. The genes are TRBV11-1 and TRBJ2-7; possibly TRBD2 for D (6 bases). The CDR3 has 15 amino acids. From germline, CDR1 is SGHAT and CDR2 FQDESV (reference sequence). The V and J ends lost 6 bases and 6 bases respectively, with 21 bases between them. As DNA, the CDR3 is TGTGCCAGCAGTACTCACAGCGGGTGGGCCTCCGAGCAGTACCTC. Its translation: CASSTHSGWASEQYL.